The clone carrying this T cell receptor (beta chain) appeared once. The V and J ends lost 7 bases and 1 base, in that order; junction bases with no gene match: 15. Germline V CDR1 and CDR2: MGHRA, YSYEKL. The CDR3 runs to 18 residues. This sample is part of a study of cytotoxic CD8 clonotypes in ibrutinib-treated CLL. Looking at the study overall: Once treatment had gone on for a median of approximately 11 months, range 6 to 36, response samples were drawn. Samples yielded averages of 200,000 to 300,000 productive templates and fewer than 100,000 productive rearrangements.

Sequencing was performed with immunoSEQ multiplex PCR; in TCRdb, only in-frame clones are kept and a portion is missing. The data contain roughly 15,000 clones, over 50% of them seen just once; the ten biggest clones take up 30% to 35%. Here the sequenced sample was PBMCs, taken at a 24-month disease-progression time point, from a patient treated with ibrutinib. This chain links TRBV4-1 with TRBJ2-1; 8 nucleotides align to TRBD2. The source is a human donor with chronic lymphocytic leukemia. The chain's CDR3 is CASTPNVRASGSYNEQFF. In DNA, the CDR3 is TGCGCCAGCACCCCAAACGTTAGGGCTAGCGGGTCCTACAATGAGCAGTTCTTC.